Listed below are T cell receptor beta chains from one sample, sequenced in a study of blood T cell repertoires in COVID-19. Sequencing was performed with immunoSEQ multiplex PCR; in TCRdb, only in-frame clones are kept and a portion is missing. There are about 230,000 clones in the sample; approximately 88% occur only once, and 27% lies in the top ten. Input material: peripheral blood. These receptors were taken from a man aged 35 to 55 with acute or convalescent COVID-19. CDR3s include the opening cysteine and the closing phenylalanine or tryptophan. D genes are given only for firm matches. Clone size, where shown, is once, few, many, or a class for clones that have expanded.

clone size	V gene	J gene	D gene	CDR3 DNA	CDR3 protein
.	TRBV5-8	TRBJ2-7	.	TGTGCCAGCAGCTTGTTCGGTGAGCAGTACTTC	CASSLFGEQYF
.	TRBV3-1/TRBV3-2	TRBJ1-4	TRBD1	TGTGCCAGCAGCCAAGATTGGGGAACAGGGGTCAGAGAAAAACTGTTTTTT	CASSQDWGTGVREKLFF
.	TRBV6-5	TRBJ2-7	.	TGTGCCAGCAGTTACGATGGCAGGTCCGGCGAGCAGTACTTC	CASSYDGRSGEQYF
.	TRBV5-1	TRBJ2-1	TRBD2	TGCGCCAGCAGCTCCGAAGGGAGTCCTTCGGGAGGCAATGAGCAGTTCTTC	CASSSEGSPSGGNEQFF
.	TRBV2	TRBJ2-1	TRBD2	TGTGCAAGCATAGTCGGGACTAGTCCCTCAAGTGAGCAGTTCTTC	CASIVGTSPSSEQFF
.	TRBV29-1	TRBJ1-2	TRBD1	TGCAGCGCCGGGGACAGGGGTGGCTACACCTTC	CSAGDRGGYTF
.	TRBV24-1	TRBJ2-3	.	TGTGCCACCAGTTTAGGGGGAGACACAGATACGCAGTATTTT	CATSLGGDTDTQYF
.	TRBV5-4	TRBJ2-3	.	TGTGCCAGCAGCTTGAGCGCGTCTAGCACAGATACGCAGTATTTT	CASSLSASSTDTQYF
.	TRBV29-1	TRBJ2-1	TRBD2	TGCAGCGTCGGGACTAGCGGGAGGGATGAGCAGTTCTTC	CSVGTSGRDEQFF
.	TRBV7-8	TRBJ1-1	.	TGTGCCAGCAGCTTAGCCGGGAGGTCTGACACTGAAGCTTTCTTT	CASSLAGRSDTEAFF
.	TRBV5-1	TRBJ1-1	TRBD1	TGCGCCAGCAGCTTTCGAGGACAGGGCACGCTTGAAGCTTTCTTT	CASSFRGQGTLEAFF
.	TRBV5-4	TRBJ2-5	.	TGTGCCAGCAGCCGCAGGGATACAGAGACCCAGTACTTC	CASSRRDTETQYF
.	TRBV27	TRBJ2-5	.	TGTGCCAGCAGTTCCGCCGCTGGCTTCCAAGAGACCCAGTACTTC	CASSSAAGFQETQYF
.	TRBV3-1/TRBV3-2	TRBJ2-1	TRBD2	TGTGCCAGCAGCCAAGGGACTAGCGGGAGAGGTGAGCAGTTCTTC	CASSQGTSGRGEQFF
.	TRBV10-3	TRBJ1-5	TRBD1	TGTGCCATCAGTTTCGACAGGGTCACTCAGCCCCAGCATTTT	CAISFDRVTQPQHF
.	TRBV7-9	TRBJ2-1	TRBD1	TGTGCCAGCAGCTTACCCGGGACAGGGAACAATGAGCAGTTCTTC	CASSLPGTGNNEQFF
.	TRBV9	TRBJ2-7	.	TGTGCCAGCAGCGTAGTCCCGAGCTCCTACGAGCAGTACTTC	CASSVVPSSYEQYF
.	TRBV7-8	TRBJ2-5	TRBD2	TGTGCCAGCAGCTTAGTCAGGGCTAGCGGAGACCAAGAGACCCAGTACTTC	CASSLVRASGDQETQYF
.	TRBV7-2	TRBJ1-4	.	TGTGCCAGCAGTCCACAGGCCATTAATGAAAAACTGTTTTTT	CASSPQAINEKLFF
.	TRBV29-1	TRBJ2-3	.	TGCAGCACTGGATCCGCACCGAGCGCAGATACGCAGTATTTT	CSTGSAPSADTQYF
.	TRBV5-5	TRBJ1-2	.	TGTGCCAGCAGCTTGATCTCAGGGGCGTCCTATGGCTACACCTTC	CASSLISGASYGYTF
.	TRBV18	TRBJ2-3	TRBD2	TGTGCCAGCTCACCGGTTTGGGCGGGAGGGTCACCAGATACGCAGTATTTT	CASSPVWAGGSPDTQYF
few	TRBV5-6	TRBJ2-3	TRBD2	TGTGCCAGCAGCGTGCTGTCTAGCGGGAGGACAGATACGCAGTATTTT	CASSVLSSGRTDTQYF
.	TRBV27	TRBJ1-2	TRBD1	TGTGCCAGTTGGACAGGGTTCTTCTATGGCTACACCTTC	CASWTGFFYGYTF
.	TRBV25-1	TRBJ2-1	TRBD1	TGTGCCAGCAGTGGGGCCCCGGGACAGGGGATCACCGGTGAGCAGTTCTTC	CASSGAPGQGITGEQFF
few	TRBV3-1/TRBV3-2	TRBJ1-6	.	TGTGCCAGCAGCCAAAAACCTACGAGCTCCTATAATTCACCCCTCCACTTT	CASSQKPTSSYNSPLHF
.	TRBV6-5	TRBJ1-2	TRBD1	TGTGCCAGCAGCTCACCAGGGGGCATCGGCTATGGCTACACCTTC	CASSSPGGIGYGYTF
.	TRBV4-1	TRBJ2-4	TRBD2	TGCGCCAGCAGCCAAGACGCTAGCGGGAGTGGGAACATTCAGTACTTC	CASSQDASGSGNIQYF
.	TRBV10-3	TRBJ1-4	.	TGTGCCGCAGGAGACCGGACAGACTTGAATGAAAAACTGTTTTTT	CAAGDRTDLNEKLFF
.	TRBV18	TRBJ1-1	.	TGTGCCAGCTCACCGCGGGGGACGGGCGCTGAAGCTTTCTTT	CASSPRGTGAEAFF
few	TRBV4-1	TRBJ2-7	TRBD2	TGCGCCAGCAGCCAAGAGGTGGGACTAAGCTCCTACGAGCAGTACTTC	CASSQEVGLSSYEQYF
.	TRBV13	TRBJ1-2	.	TGTGCCAGCAGCTTAGGCGGGATTTTCTATGGCTACACCTTC	CASSLGGIFYGYTF
.	TRBV27	TRBJ1-1	TRBD1	TGTGCCAGCAGCTATAAGACAGGGCTAGAAGCTTTCTTT	CASSYKTGLEAFF
.	TRBV25-1	TRBJ2-7	TRBD2	TGTGCCAGCAGTGCTTCCCTAGCGGGAGTCTACGAGCAGTACTTC	CASSASLAGVYEQYF
.	TRBV12-3/TRBV12-4	TRBJ1-3	.	TGTGCCAGCAGTCTTACACAGGCGAACACCATATATTTT	CASSLTQANTIYF
few	TRBV5-1	TRBJ2-3	TRBD2	TGCGCCAGCAGCCCCCCGGGGCTAGCGGGAGTATCAGATACGCAGTATTTT	CASSPPGLAGVSDTQYF
.	TRBV19	TRBJ1-5	.	TGTGCCAGTAGTATAGGGGGCCGCAATCAGCCCCAGCATTTT	CASSIGGRNQPQHF
.	TRBV4-1	TRBJ1-5	.	TGCGCCAGCAGCCACCCGGGGGGACAGCCCCAGCATTTT	CASSHPGGQPQHF
.	TRBV7-2	TRBJ2-7	.	TGTGCCAGCAGCCCGGGACTTGCGGGGGAGCAGTACTTC	CASSPGLAGEQYF
.	TRBV30	TRBJ1-4	.	TGTGCCTGGAGTACAGGGCTGGGGCTGAATGAAAAACTGTTTTTT	CAWSTGLGLNEKLFF
.	TRBV27	TRBJ2-3	TRBD2	TGTGCCAGCAGGCTAGAGGGACTAGCGGACTTTATGAGCACAGATACGCAGTATTTT	CASRLEGLADFMSTDTQYF
.	TRBV7-9	TRBJ2-1	.	TGTGCCAGCAGCTTAGGCGGGGGCGTCGATGAGCAGTTCTTC	CASSLGGGVDEQFF
.	TRBV19	TRBJ2-2	TRBD2	TGTGCCAGTAGTATAGATGGGGACAGCGGGAGGGCCACCGGGGAGCTGTTTTTT	CASSIDGDSGRATGELFF
.	TRBV30	TRBJ1-2	TRBD1	TGTGCCTGGAGCCCCGGGACAGGGGATGGCTACACCTTC	CAWSPGTGDGYTF
.	TRBV29-1	TRBJ1-1	.	TGCAGCGTCGTGACTTCCGTGGATGGTGAAGCTTTCTTT	CSVVTSVDGEAFF
.	TRBV10-3	TRBJ2-1	.	TGTGCCATCAGTGAGAGGGGAGGAACAGGTGCGTCCTACAATGAGCAGTTCTTC	CAISERGGTGASYNEQFF
.	TRBV6-5	TRBJ1-6	.	TGTGCCAGCAGTTACAGGACAGCTTGGGAGGGGTCACCCCTCCACTTT	CASSYRTAWEGSPLHF
.	TRBV5-4	TRBJ1-4	TRBD1	TGTGCCAGCAGCAGACCGGGACAGGGTGATGAAAAACTGTTTTTT	CASSRPGQGDEKLFF
.	TRBV10-3	TRBJ2-1	TRBD2	TGTGCCATCATGAAGACTAGCGGGACCTACAATGAGCAGTTCTTC	CAIMKTSGTYNEQFF
.	TRBV7-2	TRBJ1-1	.	TGTGCCAGCAGCGTCAACCGGGACAAAAGAGGGGGAAGCCCTGAAGCTTTCTTT	CASSVNRDKRGGSPEAFF